The T cell receptor (beta chain) under discussion was sequenced for a study of T cells in Graves' hyperthyroidism and ophthalmopathy. Amplification of TCR beta CDR3 regions used RNA as the template. The HTBI set primed first-round TCR CDR3 RT-PCR. TCRdb recomputed calls from the multiplex PCR reads with MiXCR, one row per CDR3 protein. The data contain about 210,000 distinct CDR3 sequences, roughly 17% of them singletons. Germline assignment: CDR1 SGHRS and CDR2 YFSETQ. V gave up 0 bases and J gave up 10 bases, with 17 bases separating them. The CDR3 runs 15 residues. Specimen: blood. The source of this sequence is a man in his fifties with Graves' hyperthyroidism. The rearrangement links TRBV5-1 to TRBJ2-1; maybe TRBD1 (5 bases). The CDR3 loop reads CASSLGPAGSGEQFF. Here the CDR3 DNA reads TGCGCCAGCAGCTTGGGACCGGCAGGGTCGGGCGAGCAGTTCTTC.